One sample yielded the 30 T cell receptor beta chains listed below, sequenced in a study of CD8 T cell repertoires and HIV-1 epitope variants. Clones were read by immunoSEQ multiplex PCR, and TCRdb kept only the in-frame ones, dropping some. The top ten hold roughly 45% of the sample, which has several thousand clones, under 70% seen once. Their antigen targets remain unknown. The sequenced sample was cultured CD8+ T cells derived from PBMCs. The receptors derive from a male donor with HIV.

The sample holds a few counts of this clone. The gene calls are TRBV6-6 and TRBJ1-1; no definite D call. The V and J ends lost 1 base and 0 bases respectively, with 6 bases between them. Germline V gives CDR1 MNHNY, CDR2 SVGAGI (reference sequence). CDR3 length: 14 residues. CDR3 sequence reads: CASSYLDMNTEAFF. The CDR3 coding sequence is TGTGCCAGCAGTTACTTGGATATGAACACTGAAGCTTTCTTT.

This clone was seen more than once but under ten times. The genes are TRBV7-9 and TRBJ2-1; D gene unclear. The germline gives CDR1 SEHNR, CDR2 FQNEAQ (reference sequence). CDR3 size: 14 residues. V shed 6 bases and J shed 0 bases, with 9 bases lying between them. CDR3 amino acids: CASRSDGSYNEQFF. CDR3 sequence (DNA): TGTGCCAGCAGGAGCGATGGCTCCTACAATGAGCAGTTCTTC.

The rearrangement joins TRBV28 to TRBJ1-2; D is perhaps TRBD1 (5 bases). Per the germline V gene, CDR1 is MDHEN and CDR2 is SYDVKM. Trimming took 10 bases from V and 4 from J, leaving 19 bases between them. The CDR3 covers 14 residues. The CDR3 sequence: CATLLTRARYGYTF. CDR3 bases: TGTGCCACCCTCCTTACCAGGGCCCGCTATGGCTACACCTTC.

Comment on this clone: A much larger clone differs from this one at a single base, so this may be a read error. The genes are TRBV30 and TRBJ1-2; 8 positions match TRBD1. In germline, CDR1 is GTSNPN, CDR2 SVGIG (reference sequence). This CDR3 is built from 13 residues. This chain's CDR3 is CAPTGGSFYDYTF. In DNA form, the CDR3 reads TGTGCCCCTACAGGGGGGTCCTTCTATGACTACACCTTC.

V gene TRBV21-1 combines with J gene TRBJ2-1; the tabulated D call, TRBD2, remains unverified against the DNA. TRBV21-1 is designated a pseudogene. The CDR3 is 21 residues long. The CDR3 loop is CASSGEPGLAGGPPSYNEQFF. CDR3 bases: TGTGCCAGCAGCGGAGAACCGGGACTAGCGGGAGGGCCCCCCTCCTACAATGAGCAGTTCTTC.

This rearrangement joins TRBV6-4 to TRBJ2-3; 8 nucleotides line up with TRBD2. Germline values: CDR1 MRHNA, CDR2 SNTAGT. The junction had 0 bases not matched to a gene; V was cut back by 2 bases and J by 2 bases. This CDR3 has 14 residues. CDR3 region: CASSDGLATDTQYF. CDR3 in DNA: TGTGCCAGCAGTGACGGACTAGCCACAGATACGCAGTATTTT.

This chain uses TRBV6-1 with TRBJ2-7; 7 positions match TRBD1. J lost 2 bases, V lost 5 bases, and 9 bases had no gene match. CDR3 size: 15 residues. Germline CDR1 and CDR2: MNHNS and SASEGT. The CDR3 DNA sequence: TGTGCCAGCAGTCCTACCGGGACAGCTACCTACGAGCAGTACTTC. It specifies CASSPTGTATYEQYF.

This sequence joins TRBV18 and TRBJ2-2; 7 bases line up with TRBD1. The CDR3 loop spans 16 amino acids. The J segment lost 2 bases and the V segment lost 2 bases, leaving 5 bases of the junction unmatched. Germline V lookup: CDR1 KGHSH, CDR2 LQKENI. Here the CDR3 reads CASSPDTGVNTGELFF. Here the CDR3 DNA reads TGTGCCAGCTCACCAGATACAGGGGTTAACACCGGGGAGCTGTTTTTT.

The gene calls are TRBV5-6 and TRBJ2-7; unclear D gene. Trimming stripped 4 bases from V and 3 bases from J, with 8 bases between. The CDR3 is made up of 12 amino acids. From germline, CDR1 is SGHDT and CDR2 YYEEEE. The CDR3 protein is CASSLGVYEQYF. Written as DNA, the CDR3 is TGTGCCAGCAGCCTGGGTGTCTACGAGCAGTACTTC.

This clone was recorded a few times. This chain links TRBV9 with TRBJ2-7; 7 bases are shared with TRBD2. Germline CDR1 SGDLS, CDR2 YYNGEE. CDR3 length equals 16 residues. V shed 4 bases and J 2 bases; nucleotides not matched to a gene: 12. CDR3 in DNA: TGTGCCAGCAGCCCTTCTAGCGGCCGAGGAGCCTACGAGCAGTACTTC. Residues: CASSPSSGRGAYEQYF.

The chain uses TRBV29-1 and TRBJ2-2; no reliable D call. The CDR3 has 13 residues. Between the trimmed V and J ends, which lost 4 bases and 3 bases, there was a span of 9 bases. Germline V gene lookup returns CDR1 SQVTM and CDR2 ANQGSEA. The CDR3 DNA reads as TGCAGCGTTGTCCCAGGTGACACCGGGGAGCTGTTTTTT. It encodes CSVVPGDTGELFF.

V is TRBV2 and J is TRBJ2-5; tentative D call: TRBD1 (6 bases). Germline V gene data show CDR1 as SNHLY and CDR2 as FYNNEI. V shed 6 bases and J shed 7 bases, with 21 bases lying between them. This CDR3 region has 15 residues. Here the CDR3 reads CASSLEDSPWGTQYF. The CDR3 DNA reads TGTGCCAGCAGCCTAGAGGACAGTCCTTGGGGGACCCAGTACTTC.

This chain joins TRBV11-2 and TRBJ1-1, with 7 nucleotides matching TRBD1. V trimming: 0 bases; J trimming: 3 bases; junction bases outside the gene matches: 7. The CDR3 has 16 residues. CDR1 is SGHAT, CDR2 FQNNGV, per germline. CDR3 coding DNA: TGTGCCAGCAGCTTAGAGGGCCAGGGGGGTTACACTGAAGCTTTCTTT. It codes for CASSLEGQGGYTEAFF.

This clone appeared a few times. The chain has TRBV5-6 and TRBJ2-3; possible D gene TRBD1, 6 bases. The CDR3 length is 16 residues. The V gene lost 1 base and the J gene lost 3 bases, with 15 bases spanning the gap. Germline lookup yields CDR1 SGHDT and CDR2 YYEEEE. The CDR3 nucleotides are TGTGCCAGCAGCTTGTATACTACTAGGGGGACAGATACGCAGTATTTT. Its protein is CASSLYTTRGTDTQYF.

J is TRBJ2-1 and V is TRBV9; TRBD2 agrees at 11 bases. The CDR3 covers 15 residues. V shed 3 bases, J shed 7 bases, and the junction held 6 bases outside the gene matches. Germline values: CDR1 SGDLS, CDR2 YYNGEE. The CDR3 loop is CASSGSGGAGNEQFF. CDR3 coding DNA: TGTGCCAGCAGCGGTAGCGGGGGGGCCGGGAATGAGCAGTTCTTC.

This clone showed up just a few times. The V and J genes are TRBV6-5 and TRBJ2-7, with D possibly TRBD2 on 5 matching bases. The CDR3 loop spans 15 amino acids. Germline CDR1 is MNHEY and CDR2 is SVGAGI. V lost 6 bases to trimming and J lost 0 bases, with 15 bases between them. CDR3 bases: TGTGCCAGCAGCCCCGAGGACGGACTCTCCTACGAGCAGTACTTC. Translated, it gives CASSPEDGLSYEQYF.

The CDR3 spells CASSLSRDGSDTQYF. The CDR3 DNA is TGTGCCAGCAGTTTATCGAGGGACGGCTCAGATACGCAGTATTTT. The rearrangement uses TRBV27 and TRBJ2-3, with D perhaps matching TRBD1 or TRBD2 (5 bases each). This CDR3 contains 15 residues. CDR1 MNHEY and CDR2 SMNVEV come from the germline V gene (reference sequence). The V end lost 0 bases, the J end lost 4 bases, and 11 bases lay between the germline ends.

This chain joins TRBV28 and TRBJ1-1; D unclear. Per germline, CDR1 MDHEN and CDR2 SYDVKM. The CDR3 is 13 amino acids. Deletions cut 1 base from V and 5 bases from J, with 8 bases between. As DNA, the CDR3 is TGTGCCAGCAGTTTATTGGGTAGGACTGAAGCTTTCTTT. Its translation: CASSLLGRTEAFF.

The chain is built from TRBV19 and TRBJ2-1, with D tentatively TRBD1 (6 bases). CDR3 length equals 13 residues. The germline CDR1 and CDR2 sequences are LNHDA and SQIVND (reference sequence). Between the trimmed V and J ends, which lost 5 bases and 10 bases, there was a span of 15 bases. In DNA, the CDR3 is TGTGCCAGTAGTGCGACAGGCTTTGGGGAGCAGTTCTTC. It codes for CASSATGFGEQFF.

The chain has TRBV4-2 and TRBJ2-3; 9 bases align to TRBD1. This CDR3 is built from 20 residues. The germline V gene encodes CDR1 LGHNA and CDR2 YNFKEQ. With 1 base clipped from V and 4 bases from J, the junction kept 18 bases outside the gene matches. Here the CDR3 reads CASSQVPRLNRGQVADTQYF. The DNA for the CDR3 is TGTGCCAGCAGCCAAGTCCCTCGCTTGAACAGGGGGCAGGTAGCAGATACGCAGTATTTT.

A single count supports this clone. The gene calls are TRBV11-3 and TRBJ2-5; D might be TRBD1 or TRBD2, each matching 5 bases. Trimming pared 6 bases from V and 0 bases from J, leaving 14 bases between. Germline assignment: CDR1 SGHNT and CDR2 YENEEA. The CDR3 runs 15 residues. CDR3 sequence reads: CASRRDLEDQETQYF. CDR3 DNA: TGTGCCAGCAGGAGGGACCTGGAAGACCAAGAGACCCAGTACTTC.

V gene TRBV29-1 combines with J gene TRBJ1-1; D gene uncertain. Germline CDR1 SQVTM, CDR2 ANQGSEA. This CDR3 has 12 amino acids. V was trimmed by 2 bases and J by 1 base, leaving 5 bases between them. The CDR3 is CSVESGNTEAFF. Here the CDR3 DNA reads TGCAGCGTTGAATCGGGGAACACTGAAGCTTTCTTT.

This clone was recorded a few times. The V and J genes are TRBV18 and TRBJ1-1; D gene unclear. CDR3 length: 15 residues. Germline V gene data show CDR1 as KGHSH and CDR2 as LQKENI. V gave up 0 bases and J gave up 3 bases, with 11 bases separating them. As DNA, the CDR3 is TGTGCCAGCTCACCACCTGGACTGGCGGACACTGAAGCTTTCTTT. This codes for CASSPPGLADTEAFF.

This clone appeared a few times. The V gene is TRBV13, the J gene TRBJ2-1, with 7 bases identical to TRBD2. Trimming cost V 4 bases and J 3 bases; bases outside gene matches: 3. The CDR3 consists of 14 residues. Germline V gene data show CDR1 as PRHDT and CDR2 as FYEKMQ (reference sequence). In DNA form, the CDR3 reads TGTGCCAGCAGCTCCACTAGCGACTACAATGAGCAGTTCTTC. Protein product: CASSSTSDYNEQFF. Supplemented by reference TRBV13 and TRBJ2-1, the full variable domain reads AAGVIQSPRHLIKEKRETATLKCYPIPRHDTVYWYQQGPGQDPQFLISFYEKMQSDKGSIPDRFSAQQFSDYHSELNMSSLELGDSALYFCASSSTSDYNEQFFGPGTRLTVL.

The CDR3 sequence is CSVRDLQPGTRYEQYF. The CDR3 nucleotides read TGCAGCGTTCGCGATCTGCAACCCGGGACCCGCTACGAGCAGTACTTC. The rearrangement uses TRBV29-1 and TRBJ2-7, with D perhaps TRBD1 or TRBD2 (5 bases each). The germline V gene has CDR1 SQVTM and CDR2 ANQGSEA. This CDR3 is 16 amino acids long. V was pared by 5 bases and J by 3 bases, with 23 bases between.

CDR3 DNA sequence: TGCAGCGTTGCGATGTCCGGTGGGGAGACCCAGTACTTC. This gives the protein CSVAMSGGETQYF. The rearrangement links TRBV29-1 to TRBJ2-5; D unclear. Germline CDR1 SQVTM, CDR2 ANQGSEA. Trimming took off 4 bases at V and 5 bases at J, with 14 bases between the two ends. The CDR3 runs 13 residues.

The V gene is TRBV30, the J gene TRBJ2-2; TRBD1 or TRBD2 may be the D gene (5 bases each). V was cut by 0 bases and J by 3 bases, with 8 bases left in between. The CDR3 is made up of 14 amino acids. CDR1 is GTSNPN and CDR2 is SVGIG in the germline V gene (reference sequence). In DNA, the CDR3 is TGTGCCTGGAGTGTATTGGGGGACACCGGGGAGCTGTTTTTT. This encodes CAWSVLGDTGELFF.

The J gene is TRBJ2-7, the V gene TRBV9; TRBD1 matches at 7 bases. V gave up 4 bases and J gave up 5 bases; unmatched junction bases: 15. Germline V CDR1 and CDR2: SGDLS, YYNGEE. This CDR3 comprises 16 residues. The CDR3 protein is CASSPTTGPAVHEQYF. For the CDR3, the DNA is TGTGCCAGCAGCCCCACGACAGGGCCCGCCGTCCACGAGCAGTACTTC.

The gene calls are TRBV9 and TRBJ1-6; tentatively, D is TRBD1 (5 bases). Trimming shortened V by 4 bases and J by 6 bases, and 11 bases separated the two germline ends. This CDR3 region has 14 residues. Germline loops: CDR1 SGDLS, CDR2 YYNGEE. In nucleotides, the CDR3 is TGTGCCAGCAGCCCTCCGGGACTTAATTCACCCCTCCACTTT. This codes for CASSPPGLNSPLHF.

The chain employs TRBV28 and TRBJ2-7; 9 bases agree with TRBD2. The CDR3 has 16 amino acids. Germline assignment: CDR1 MDHEN and CDR2 SYDVKM. With 7 bases clipped from V and 3 bases from J, the junction kept 13 bases outside the gene matches. The CDR3 protein is CASNLRPSGNDYEQYF. Here the CDR3 DNA reads TGTGCCAGCAACTTACGTCCTAGCGGGAACGACTACGAGCAGTACTTC.